The rows below give T cell receptor beta chains drawn from one sample of a study of graft-versus-host responses after intestinal transplantation. Assay used: immunoSEQ multiplex PCR; TCRdb lists only in-frame clones, some missing. The sample shows about 96,000 clones, more than 90% of them seen only once. These receptors lack a known antigen. The material was unstimulated CD4+ T cells sorted from spleen or lymph node cells, obtained before intestinal transplant. These receptor sequences come from a human donor who received an intestinal transplant. Each CDR3 is given with its conserved first and last residue. The D gene is left open where the match is weak. Some rows have no size entry. The others give once, few or many, or a class for an expanded clone.

TRBV7-6	NA	NA	TRBJ2-2	CASSFRANTGELFF	TGTGCCAGCAGCTTTAGAGCGAACACCGGGGAGCTGTTTTTT
TRBV27	TRBD1	once	TRBJ1-1	CASSSYRGRGGTEAFF	TGTGCCAGCAGTTCCTACAGGGGGCGAGGTGGCACTGAAGCTTTCTTT
TRBV14	TRBD1	NA	TRBJ2-2	CASSLTGTGELFF	TGTGCCAGCAGCCTGACAGGGACCGGGGAGCTGTTTTTT
TRBV27	NA	once	TRBJ1-2	CASSLQGYYGYTF	TGTGCCAGCAGTCTTCAGGGGTACTATGGCTACACCTTC
TRBV5-1	TRBD1	NA	TRBJ2-7	CASSWDSYEQYF	TGCGCCAGCAGCTGGGACAGCTACGAGCAGTACTTC
TRBV28	TRBD1	NA	TRBJ1-4	CASVGQENEKLFF	TGTGCCAGCGTCGGACAGGAGAATGAAAAACTGTTTTTT
TRBV7-3	TRBD1	NA	TRBJ2-2	CASSPPGQGRELFF	TGTGCCAGCAGCCCCCCCGGACAGGGCCGGGAGCTGTTTTTT
TRBV7-9	TRBD2	NA	TRBJ2-5	CASSSLGGETQYF	TGTGCCAGCAGCTCTCTGGGGGGGGAGACCCAGTACTTC
TRBV11-3	TRBD1	NA	TRBJ2-3	CASSPDRETQYF	TGTGCCAGCAGCCCTGACAGGGAGACGCAGTATTTT
TRBV6-6	NA	NA	TRBJ1-6	CASSSSGTENSPLHF	TGTGCCAGCAGTTCCTCCGGGACGGAGAATTCACCCCTCCACTTT
TRBV11-2	NA	NA	TRBJ2-1	CASSPAESSYNEQFF	TGTGCCAGCAGCCCAGCCGAGAGCTCCTACAATGAGCAGTTCTTC
TRBV7-8	NA	NA	TRBJ1-1	CASSLVGGETGVTEAFF	TGTGCCAGCAGCTTAGTGGGGGGGGAGACGGGTGTCACTGAAGCTTTCTTT
TRBV4-2	TRBD2	NA	TRBJ2-5	CASSPGLAALREETQYF	TGTGCCAGCAGCCCGGGACTAGCGGCCCTAAGGGAAGAGACCCAGTACTTC
TRBV15	NA	once	TRBJ2-2	CATSIRTGNTGELFF	TGTGCCACCAGCATAAGGACGGGGAACACCGGGGAGCTGTTTTTT
TRBV5-1	NA	NA	TRBJ2-7	CASSLAREYEQYF	TGCGCCAGCAGCTTGGCGAGGGAATACGAGCAGTACTTC
TRBV11-2	NA	NA	TRBJ2-5	CASSFRGETQYF	TGTGCCAGCAGCTTCAGGGGAGAGACCCAGTACTTC
TRBV6-5	NA	NA	TRBJ1-1	CASSYSRVTEAFF	TGTGCCAGCAGTTACTCGAGGGTTACTGAAGCTTTCTTT
TRBV7-2	NA	NA	TRBJ2-2	CASSSYLNTGELFF	TGTGCCAGCAGCTCCTACTTGAACACCGGGGAGCTGTTTTTT
TRBV5-5	NA	NA	TRBJ1-1	CASRDGGIEAFF	TGTGCCAGCAGAGATGGAGGGATTGAAGCTTTCTTT
TRBV19	NA	once	TRBJ2-2	CASSTPGAGELFF	TGTGCCAGTAGTACCCCGGGGGCCGGGGAGCTGTTTTTT
TRBV21-1	NA	NA	TRBJ1-2	CASRNRTVYGYTF	TGTGCCAGCAGGAATAGGACGGTCTATGGCTACACCTTC
TRBV7-8	NA	NA	TRBJ2-3	CASSLDASSDTQYF	TGTGCCAGCAGCTTAGATGCTAGCTCAGATACGCAGTATTTT
TRBV5-1	TRBD1	NA	TRBJ1-2	CASSWGQADYGYTF	TGCGCCAGCAGCTGGGGACAGGCCGACTATGGCTACACCTTC
TRBV6-1	NA	once	TRBJ2-3	CASRQRGTTDTQYF	TGTGCCAGCAGACAACGGGGTACCACAGATACGCAGTATTTT
TRBV5-1	NA	once	TRBJ2-3	CASSFRLGGSTDTQYF	TGCGCCAGCAGCTTTCGGTTGGGCGGGAGCACAGATACGCAGTATTTT
TRBV11-2	TRBD1	once	TRBJ2-7	CASSLGQGKYEQYF	TGTGCCAGCAGCTTAGGACAGGGGAAATACGAGCAGTACTTC
TRBV11-3	TRBD2	NA	TRBJ2-7	CASSNPAVAGAYEQYF	TGTGCCAGCAGCAACCCGGCGGTAGCGGGTGCCTACGAGCAGTACTTC
TRBV29-1	NA	once	TRBJ2-1	CSVGGAIDNEQFF	TGCAGCGTTGGGGGGGCCATAGACAATGAGCAGTTCTTC
TRBV5-1	TRBD1	NA	TRBJ1-2	CASSLGDRGNYGYTF	TGCGCCAGCAGCTTGGGGGACAGGGGTAACTATGGCTACACCTTC
TRBV5-1	NA	NA	TRBJ2-3	CAGSDGSDTQYF	TGCGCCGGCTCGGATGGGTCGGATACGCAGTATTTT